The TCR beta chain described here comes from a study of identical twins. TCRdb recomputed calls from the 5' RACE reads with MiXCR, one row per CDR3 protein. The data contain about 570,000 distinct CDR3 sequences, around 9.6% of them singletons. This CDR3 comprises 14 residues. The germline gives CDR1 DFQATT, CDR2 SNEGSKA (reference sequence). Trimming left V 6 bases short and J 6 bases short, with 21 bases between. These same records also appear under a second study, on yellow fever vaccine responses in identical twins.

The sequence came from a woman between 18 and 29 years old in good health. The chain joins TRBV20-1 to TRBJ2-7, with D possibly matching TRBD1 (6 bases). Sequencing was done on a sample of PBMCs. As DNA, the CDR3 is TGCAGTGCCCCGTCCCCCTCCAGGGGTTTCGAGCAGTACTTC. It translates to CSAPSPSRGFEQYF.